The 24 T cell receptor beta chains given below trace back to one sample, sequenced in a study of response to subunit inactivated influenza vaccine. In TCRdb, the RT-PCR reads were re-called with MiXCR into one record per CDR3 protein. The data hold roughly 620,000 distinct CDR3 sequences, with roughly 10% observed a single time. These data were also filed under a second study, of T cells expressing NK-cell markers. As reported in that work: TCR beta cDNA was made by 5'RACE template switching with UMIs.

This specimen consisted of PBMCs from blood, obtained on the day of vaccination. All receptors come from a man over 45 who received an inactivated influenza vaccine.

The chain is built from TRBV9 and TRBJ2-5; TRBD1 matches at 11 bases. After removal of 4 bases from V and 5 bases from J, the junction contained 7 bases not matched to a gene. Germline values: CDR1 SGDLS, CDR2 YYNGEE. The CDR3 length is 15 residues. CDR3 sequence: CASSYTGTGGETQYF. In DNA form, the CDR3 reads TGTGCCAGCAGCTATACCGGGACAGGGGGGGAGACCCAGTACTTC.

The rearrangement uses TRBV3-1 and TRBJ2-6; tentative D call: TRBD1 (6 bases). V was clipped by 4 bases and J by 2 bases, with 18 bases between them. CDR1 and CDR2 (germline): LGHDT, YNNKEL (reference sequence). The CDR3 has 18 residues. The CDR3: CASSLAGTRTAGANVLTF. CDR3 sequence (DNA): TGTGCCAGCAGCCTAGCCGGGACAAGGACTGCTGGGGCCAACGTCCTGACTTTC.

This chain joins TRBV20-1 and TRBJ2-1; no reliable D call. CDR3 length: 15 amino acids. Germline loops: CDR1 DFQATT, CDR2 SNEGSKA (reference sequence). Between the trimmed V and J ends, which lost 5 bases and 0 bases, there was a span of 14 bases. CDR3 protein: CSAHHPTISYNEQFF. DNA of the CDR3: TGCAGTGCTCACCACCCTACCATCTCCTACAATGAGCAGTTCTTC.

The chain carries TRBV3-1 and TRBJ2-1, with D possibly matching TRBD1 (5 bases). CDR1 is LGHDT, CDR2 YNNKEL, per germline (reference sequence). CDR3 length: 15 residues. V was pared by 0 bases and J by 7 bases, with 13 bases between. CDR3 protein: CASSQEYGRVNEQFF. In DNA form, the CDR3 reads TGTGCCAGCAGCCAAGAGTACGGCAGGGTGAATGAGCAGTTCTTC.

CDR3 residues: CASSSSGEPYEQYF. The CDR3 DNA sequence: TGTGCCAGCTCTTCGAGCGGGGAGCCGTACGAGCAGTACTTC. The chain carries TRBV2 and TRBJ2-7; 7 nucleotides agree with TRBD2. Trimming cost V 8 bases and J 4 bases; bases outside gene matches: 11. This CDR3 comprises 14 residues. In germline, CDR1 is SNHLY, CDR2 FYNNEI.

As DNA, the CDR3 is TGTGCCAGCAGCCAAGAAGGCAGGCGCGGCTACACCTTC. It encodes CASSQEGRRGYTF. V usage is TRBV3-1 and J usage is TRBJ1-2; D gene unclear. CDR1 LGHDT and CDR2 YNNKEL come from the germline V gene (reference sequence). Trimming took off 0 bases at V and 8 bases at J, with 10 bases between the two ends. The CDR3 sequence is 13 residues long.

The V and J genes are TRBV11-2 and TRBJ2-1; 12 positions agree with TRBD2. The CDR3 length is 15 residues. Trimming took 4 bases from V and 9 from J; bases not matched to a gene: 7. The germline gives CDR1 SGHAT, CDR2 FQNNGV. CDR3 DNA sequence: TGTGCCAGCAGCTCGACTAGCGGGAGTTCAGTTGAGCAGTTCTTC. Its protein is CASSSTSGSSVEQFF.

This clonotype was seen a handful of times. This chain connects TRBV27 to TRBJ2-1, with D maybe TRBD1 (5 bases). The V end was cut by 7 bases, the J end by 4 bases, with 20 bases between. Germline CDR1 reads MNHEY; CDR2 reads SMNVEV (reference sequence). The CDR3 extends over 16 amino acids. The DNA of the CDR3 is TGTGCCAGCAAGGCAGGGTTGGGGCTAGTTTACAATGAGCAGTTCTTC. Translating gives CASKAGLGLVYNEQFF.

In its sample, this clonotype was seen a few times. The chain carries TRBV11-1 and TRBJ2-7; no reliable D call. Germline-derived CDR1 and CDR2 are SGHAT and FQDESV (reference sequence). V was clipped by 3 bases and J by 2 bases, with 11 bases between them. This CDR3 spans 14 amino acids. The CDR3: CASSFGPVTYEQYF. The CDR3 DNA follows: TGTGCCAGCAGCTTTGGTCCGGTCACCTACGAGCAGTACTTC. Full variable domain (missing parts from reference TRBV11-1 and TRBJ2-7): EAEVAQSPRYKITEKSQAVAFWCDPISGHATLYWYRQILGQGPELLVQFQDESVVDDSQLPKDRFSAERLKGVDSTLKIQPAELGDSAMYLCASSFGPVTYEQYFGPGTRLTVT.

The sample holds a few counts of this clonotype. The chain has TRBV4-2 and TRBJ2-5, with TRBD1 identical over 7 bases. V lost 0 bases and J lost 7; bases outside the gene matches: 17. Germline-derived CDR1 and CDR2 are LGHNA and YNFKEQ. The CDR3 totals 18 residues. The CDR3 region is CASSQDEDRTGAAGTQYF. In nucleotides, the CDR3 is TGTGCCAGCAGCCAAGATGAGGACAGGACTGGGGCGGCGGGGACCCAGTACTTC.

This clonotype came up a few times. V usage is TRBV7-3 and J usage is TRBJ2-1; 10 nucleotides agree with TRBD2. Germline assignment: CDR1 SGHTA and CDR2 FQGTGA. The CDR3 totals 18 residues. V shed 2 bases, J shed 7 bases, and the junction held 14 bases outside the gene matches. The CDR3 DNA reads as TGTGCCAGCAGCTTATCTCCGCGCTTAGCGGGAGGTAGTAATGAGCAGTTCTTC. Protein: CASSLSPRLAGGSNEQFF.

The sample holds many counts of this clonotype. The chain couples TRBV7-2 to TRBJ2-3, with a tentative D call TRBD2 (5 bases). Germline V gene lookup returns CDR1 SGHTA and CDR2 FQGNSA. The length of the CDR3 is 12 residues. The ends were cut back, 4 bases at V and 7 bases at J, with 9 bases in the middle. The CDR3 coding sequence is TGTGCCAGCAGCTACACCGGGAATACGCAGTATTTT. Residues: CASSYTGNTQYF.

The rearrangement links TRBV3-1 to TRBJ2-2, with D perhaps matching TRBD1 or TRBD2 (5 bases each). Trimming removed 5 bases at V and 2 bases at J, with 12 bases between. The length of the CDR3 is 15 residues. Germline loops: CDR1 LGHDT, CDR2 YNNKEL (reference sequence). CDR3 region: CASSSRDGNTGELFF. The CDR3 DNA sequence: TGTGCCAGCAGCTCCCGGGACGGTAACACCGGGGAGCTGTTTTTT.

At least ten counts were recorded for this clonotype. The V gene is TRBV12-3 or TRBV12-4, the J gene TRBJ2-2; D remains unclear. V was trimmed by 6 bases and J by 6 bases, leaving 11 bases between them. This CDR3 has 13 residues. The DNA for the CDR3 is TGTGCCAGCAGCCCCGGTGAGGCCGGGGAGCTGTTTTTT. The encoded protein is CASSPGEAGELFF.

V is TRBV6-5 and J is TRBJ1-2; D call uncertain. Trimming stripped 7 bases from V and 4 bases from J, with 4 bases between. The CDR3 runs to 10 residues. Germline V gene lookup returns CDR1 MNHEY and CDR2 SVGAGI. The DNA for the CDR3 is TGTGCCAGCAAAACCTATGGCTACACCTTC. Protein: CASKTYGYTF.

The J gene is TRBJ1-6, the V gene TRBV20-1; no reliable D call. The CDR3 sequence is 18 residues long. Germline assignment: CDR1 DFQATT and CDR2 SNEGSKA (reference sequence). The ends were cut back, 0 bases at V and 10 bases at J, with 25 bases in the middle. CDR3 in amino acids: CSARDGITTGFIWSPLHF. The CDR3 DNA reads TGCAGTGCTAGAGACGGAATTACGACCGGGTTCATTTGGTCACCCCTCCACTTT.

For this clonotype: With a much larger clone just one base away, this may be a read error. This is likely a read error, given that the CDR3 carries no conserved phenylalanine or tryptophan at its end. The rearrangement joins TRBV6-2 or TRBV6-3 to TRBJ2-3, with 9 bases that match TRBD2. The CDR3 loop spans 16 amino acids. The germline V gene has CDR1 MNHEY and CDR2 SVGEGT. V shed 0 bases and J 5 bases; nucleotides not matched to a gene: 6. CDR3 region: CASSYSREGHRDTQYI. The CDR3 nucleotides are TGTGCCAGCAGTTACTCGCGGGAGGGCCATAGAGATACGCAGTATATT.

The V and J genes are TRBV20-1 and TRBJ2-5; the D gene is possibly TRBD2 (5 bases). V shed 0 bases and J shed 4 bases, with 9 bases lying between them. There are 13 residues in the CDR3. Germline lookup yields CDR1 DFQATT and CDR2 SNEGSKA (reference sequence). CDR3: CSARDSVPETQYF. For the CDR3, the DNA is TGCAGTGCTAGAGATAGCGTCCCAGAGACCCAGTACTTC.

The table lists this clonotype with a few counts. The V call is TRBV20-1, the J call TRBJ2-2; no definite D call. The CDR3 extends over 14 amino acids. With 4 bases removed from V and 0 bases from J, the gap between germline ends came to 9 bases. Per germline, CDR1 DFQATT and CDR2 SNEGSKA (reference sequence). The CDR3 region is CSAKRNSNTGELFF. In DNA form, the CDR3 reads TGCAGTGCTAAACGGAATTCGAACACCGGGGAGCTGTTTTTT.

This clonotype appeared many times. For the CDR3, the DNA is TGTGCCAGCAGCACCGTGGACTACTCGGAGACCCAGTACTTC. Its translation is CASSTVDYSETQYF. V and J are TRBV11-2 and TRBJ2-5; tentative D call: TRBD2 (6 bases). V was shortened by 5 bases and J by 5 bases, with 15 bases between the two germline ends. Germline V lookup: CDR1 SGHAT, CDR2 FQNNGV. The length of the CDR3 is 14 residues.

To note about this clonotype: A read error may produce the germline difference seen at one junction end. The chain uses TRBV5-1 and TRBJ2-3; D is uncertain. This CDR3 spans 14 amino acids. Germline V lookup: CDR1 SGHRS, CDR2 YFSETQ. CDR3 in DNA: TGCGCCGGCAGCCTTGGAATTAGCACAGATACGCAGTATTTT. It is translated as CAGSLGISTDTQYF.

There are a few counts of this clonotype. V is TRBV11-2 and J is TRBJ2-2; no clear D gene. CDR3 length equals 16 residues. V was pared by 3 bases and J by 0 bases, with 11 bases between. Looked up from germline, CDR1 is SGHAT and CDR2 is FQNNGV. In DNA, the CDR3 is TGTGCCAGCAGCTTGATTGGAGCTGCGAACACCGGGGAGCTGTTTTTT. Protein sequence: CASSLIGAANTGELFF.

The rearrangement joins TRBV2 to TRBJ2-1; no clear D. This CDR3 comprises 16 residues. The V end was cut by 2 bases, the J end by 4 bases, with 15 bases between. Germline CDR1 SNHLY, CDR2 FYNNEI. The CDR3 here is CASSEPLLDVYNEQFF. The CDR3 nucleotides read TGTGCCAGCAGTGAACCACTTCTTGACGTATACAATGAGCAGTTCTTC.

This clonotype came up a few times. This chain links TRBV9 with TRBJ2-7; 10 bases align to TRBD2. This CDR3 is built from 19 residues. V lost 0 bases, J lost 6 bases, and 18 bases stayed unmatched. The germline V gene has CDR1 SGDLS and CDR2 YYNGEE. CDR3 nucleotide sequence: TGTGCCAGCAGCGTAGACGGGGGGGCGCTAGCGGGAGCCCTTGGCGAGCAGTACTTC. Protein sequence: CASSVDGGALAGALGEQYF.